The clone carrying this TCR beta chain was counted at least ten times. Regions amplified from RNA transcripts were the TCR beta CDR3 regions. The HTBI primer set drove a first-round RT-PCR of the TCR CDR3. One entry per CDR3 protein results from TCRdb running MiXCR on the multiplex PCR reads. The profile shows around 390,000 distinct CDR3 sequences, roughly 15% of them singletons. The data were taken from a study of T cells in Graves' hyperthyroidism and ophthalmopathy. CDR3 length: 12 residues. The germline CDR1 and CDR2 sequences are MDHEN and SYDVKM. V was cut by 5 bases and J by 6 bases, with 10 bases left in between.

This TCR was sampled from a woman between 25 and 40 years old with Graves' ophthalmopathy. The chain links TRBV28 to TRBJ2-5, with D hard to call. Sequencing used blood. Written as DNA, the CDR3 is TGTGCCAGCAGTCCACAGTCCAAGACCCAGTACTTC. This encodes CASSPQSKTQYF. Based on the CDR3 plus reference TRBV28 and TRBJ2-5, the full variable domain is DVKVTQSSRYLVKRTGEKVFLECVQDMDHENMFWYRQDPGLGLRLIYFSYDVKMKEKGDIPEGYSVSREKKERFSLILESASTNQTSMYLCASSPQSKTQYFGPGTRLLVL.